This TCR beta chain comes out of a study of cytomegalovirus exposure and HLA in healthy donors. Deletions cut 8 bases from V and 4 bases from J, with 9 bases between. The CDR3 sequence is 12 residues long. Amplification used 60 Vbeta primers and 13 Jbeta primers. The method was immunoSEQ multiplex PCR; TCRdb's version includes in-frame clones alone and lacks a portion of them. The table shows 140,000 to 150,000 clones, with 79% occurring only once. V gene TRBV23-1 combines with J gene TRBJ1-5; a weak D match, TRBD1 (5 bases). TRBV23-1 counts as an open reading frame of uncertain function. Material for sequencing was PBMCs. This clonotype was obtained from a middle-aged woman in good health and CMV-seropositive. The CDR3 protein is CASGTWNQPQHF. DNA for the CDR3: TGCGCCAGCGGGACTTGGAATCAGCCCCAGCATTTT.